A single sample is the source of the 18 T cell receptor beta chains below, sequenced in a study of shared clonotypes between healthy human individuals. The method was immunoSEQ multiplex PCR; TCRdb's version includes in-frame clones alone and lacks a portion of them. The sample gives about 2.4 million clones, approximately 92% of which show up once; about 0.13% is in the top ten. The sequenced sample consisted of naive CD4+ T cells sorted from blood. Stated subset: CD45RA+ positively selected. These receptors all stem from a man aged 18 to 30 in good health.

The chain's CDR3 is CASSEGTGAPYSNQPQHF. The DNA of the CDR3 is TGTGCCAGCAGTGAAGGGACAGGGGCCCCCTATAGCAATCAGCCCCAGCATTTT. The rearrangement joins TRBV6-4 to TRBJ1-5; 10 nucleotides line up with TRBD1. CDR3 size: 18 residues. V lost 3 bases and J lost 0; bases outside the gene matches: 8. CDR1 MRHNA and CDR2 SNTAGT come from the germline V gene.

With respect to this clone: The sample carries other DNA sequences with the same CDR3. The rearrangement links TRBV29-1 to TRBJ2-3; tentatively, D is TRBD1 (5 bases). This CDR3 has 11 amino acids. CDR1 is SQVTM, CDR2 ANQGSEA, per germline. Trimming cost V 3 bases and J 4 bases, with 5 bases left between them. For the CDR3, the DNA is TGCAGCGTTGAGGGGCCAGATACGCAGTATTTT. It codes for CSVEGPDTQYF.

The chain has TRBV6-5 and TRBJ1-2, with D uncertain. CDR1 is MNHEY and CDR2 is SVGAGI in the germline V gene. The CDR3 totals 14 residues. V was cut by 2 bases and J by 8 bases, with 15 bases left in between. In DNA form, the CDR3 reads TGTGCCAGCAGTTACGTCGGCATCCTAAGGGGCTACACCTTC. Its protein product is CASSYVGILRGYTF.

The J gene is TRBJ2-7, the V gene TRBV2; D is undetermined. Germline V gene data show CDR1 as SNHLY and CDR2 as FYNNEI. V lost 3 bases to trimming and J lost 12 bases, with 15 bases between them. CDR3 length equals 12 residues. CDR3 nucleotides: TGTGCCAGCAGTGAGACGGATTATACGGGGTACTTC. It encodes CASSETDYTGYF. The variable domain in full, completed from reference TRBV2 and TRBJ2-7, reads EPEVTQTPSHQVTQMGQEVILRCVPISNHLYFYWYRQILGQKVEFLVSFYNNEISEKSEIFDDQFSVERPDGSNFTLKIRSTKLEDSAMYFCASSETDYTGYFGPGTRLTVT.

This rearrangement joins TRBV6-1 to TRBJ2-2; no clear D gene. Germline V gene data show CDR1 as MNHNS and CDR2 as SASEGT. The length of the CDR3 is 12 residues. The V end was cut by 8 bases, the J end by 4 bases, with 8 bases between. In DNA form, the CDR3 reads TGTGCCAGCCGGGCGGCCACCGGGGAGCTGTTTTTT. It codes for CASRAATGELFF.

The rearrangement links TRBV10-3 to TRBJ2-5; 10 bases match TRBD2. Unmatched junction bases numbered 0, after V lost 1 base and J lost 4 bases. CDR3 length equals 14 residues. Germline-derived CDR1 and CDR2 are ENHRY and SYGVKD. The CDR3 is CAISELAGGETQYF. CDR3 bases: TGTGCCATCAGTGAGTTAGCGGGAGGAGAGACCCAGTACTTC.

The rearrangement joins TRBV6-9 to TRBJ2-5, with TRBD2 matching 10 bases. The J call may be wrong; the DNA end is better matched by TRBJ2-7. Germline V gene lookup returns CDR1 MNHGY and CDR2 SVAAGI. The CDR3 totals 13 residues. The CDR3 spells CASVRLAGYEQYF. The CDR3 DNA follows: TGTGCCAGCGTAAGACTAGCGGGTTACGAGCAGTACTTC.

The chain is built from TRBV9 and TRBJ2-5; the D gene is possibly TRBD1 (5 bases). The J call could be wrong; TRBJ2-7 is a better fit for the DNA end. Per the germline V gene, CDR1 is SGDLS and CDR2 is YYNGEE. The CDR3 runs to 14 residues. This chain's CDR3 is CASSVEQASYEQYF. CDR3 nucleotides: TGTGCCAGCAGCGTAGAACAGGCCTCCTACGAGCAGTACTTC.

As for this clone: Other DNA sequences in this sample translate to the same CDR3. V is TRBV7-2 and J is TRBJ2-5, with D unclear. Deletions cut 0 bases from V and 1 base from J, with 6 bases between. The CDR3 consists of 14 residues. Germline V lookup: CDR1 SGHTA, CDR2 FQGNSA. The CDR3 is CASSLAGRQETQYF. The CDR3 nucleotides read TGTGCCAGCAGCTTAGCTGGGCGCCAAGAGACCCAGTACTTC.

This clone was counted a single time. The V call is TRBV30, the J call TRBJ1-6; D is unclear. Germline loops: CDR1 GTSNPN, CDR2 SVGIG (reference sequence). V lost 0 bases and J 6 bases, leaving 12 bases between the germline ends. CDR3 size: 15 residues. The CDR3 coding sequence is TGTGCCTGGAGTGTAGTGAACCTACTTAATTCACCCCTCCACTTT. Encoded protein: CAWSVVNLLNSPLHF.

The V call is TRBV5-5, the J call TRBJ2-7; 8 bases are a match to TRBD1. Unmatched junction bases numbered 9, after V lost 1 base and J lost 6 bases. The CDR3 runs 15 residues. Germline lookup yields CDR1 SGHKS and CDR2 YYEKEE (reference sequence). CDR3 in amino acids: CASSLIGQGRVEQYF. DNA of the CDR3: TGTGCCAGCAGCTTGATAGGACAGGGAAGAGTCGAGCAGTACTTC.

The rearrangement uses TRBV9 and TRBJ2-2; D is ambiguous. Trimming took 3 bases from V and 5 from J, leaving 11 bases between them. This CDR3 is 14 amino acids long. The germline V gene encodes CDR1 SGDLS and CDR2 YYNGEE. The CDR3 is CASSEVLGTGELFF. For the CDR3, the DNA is TGTGCCAGCAGCGAGGTTCTTGGGACCGGGGAGCTGTTTTTT.

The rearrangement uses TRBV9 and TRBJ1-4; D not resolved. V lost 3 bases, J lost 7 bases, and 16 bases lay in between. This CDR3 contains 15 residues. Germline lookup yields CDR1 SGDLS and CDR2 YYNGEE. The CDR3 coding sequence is TGTGCCAGCAGCGCGTTAGGGAGTTGGGGTGAAAAACTGTTTTTT. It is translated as CASSALGSWGEKLFF.

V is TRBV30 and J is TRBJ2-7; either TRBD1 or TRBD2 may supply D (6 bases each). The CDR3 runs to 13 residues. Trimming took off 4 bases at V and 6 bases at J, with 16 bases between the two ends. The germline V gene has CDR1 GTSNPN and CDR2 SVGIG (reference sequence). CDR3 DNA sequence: TGTGCCTGGATGGGGGGAAGGGGGGCCGAGCAGTACTTC. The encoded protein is CAWMGGRGAEQYF.

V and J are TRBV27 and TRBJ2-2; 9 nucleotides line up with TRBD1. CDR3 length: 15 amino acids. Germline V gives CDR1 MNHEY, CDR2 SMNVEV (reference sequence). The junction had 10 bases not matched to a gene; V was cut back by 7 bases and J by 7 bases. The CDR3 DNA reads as TGTGCCAGCACTCTTAAAACAGGGGGCATCGGGGAGCTGTTTTTT. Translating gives CASTLKTGGIGELFF.

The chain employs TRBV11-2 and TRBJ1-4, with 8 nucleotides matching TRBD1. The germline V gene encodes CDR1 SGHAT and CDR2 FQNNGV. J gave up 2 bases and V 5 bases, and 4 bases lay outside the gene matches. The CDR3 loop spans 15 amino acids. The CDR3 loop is CASSVRQGTNEKLFF. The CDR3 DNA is TGTGCCAGCAGCGTCCGACAGGGGACTAATGAAAAACTGTTTTTT. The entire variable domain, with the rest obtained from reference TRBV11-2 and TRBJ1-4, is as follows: EAGVAQSPRYKIIEKRQSVAFWCNPISGHATLYWYQQILGQGPKLLIQFQNNGVVDDSQLPKDRFSAERLKGVDSTLKIQPAKLEDSAVYLCASSVRQGTNEKLFFGSGTQLSVL.

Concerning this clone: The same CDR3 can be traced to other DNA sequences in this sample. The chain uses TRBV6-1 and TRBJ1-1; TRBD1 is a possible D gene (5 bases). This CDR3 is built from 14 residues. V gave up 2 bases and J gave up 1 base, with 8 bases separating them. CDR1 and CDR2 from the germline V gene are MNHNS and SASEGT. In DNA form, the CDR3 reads TGTGCCAGCAGTGAAAGGGGCAGGAACACTGAAGCTTTCTTT. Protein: CASSERGRNTEAFF.

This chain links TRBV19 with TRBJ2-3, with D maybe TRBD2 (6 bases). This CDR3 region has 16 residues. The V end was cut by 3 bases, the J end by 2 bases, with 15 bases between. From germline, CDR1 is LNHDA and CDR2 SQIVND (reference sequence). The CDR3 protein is CASSIEPGLNTDTQYF. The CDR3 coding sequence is TGTGCCAGTAGTATCGAGCCGGGACTCAACACAGATACGCAGTATTTT.